The entry below describes one T cell receptor beta chain. Its cognate antigen is unknown. This specimen comes from a study of shared clonotypes between healthy human individuals. Background on the study: Per donor, CD8 memory used one plate, CD8 naive used two, CD4 memory used three and CD4 naive used three. Whole-study results and caveats: Between a few donors, naive CD4 clonotypes were shared at a level of approximately 5%. Relative to clonotypes present in all four donors, those not shared had lower generation probabilities.

CD45RO negativity and positive selection for CCR7 defined naive CD8 cells, a population that excluded terminally differentiated effector memory CD45RA+ cells. Healthy HIV-negative adults with no recent acute infections or vaccinations were recruited as donors. Data came from immunoSEQ multiplex PCR; TCRdb stores just in-frame clones and leaves some out. The table includes some 2.1 million clones, roughly 93% detected once. The V segment lost 5 bases and the J segment 2 bases; nucleotides outside the gene matches: 4. From germline, CDR1 is MNHNS and CDR2 SASEGT. The CDR3 spans 14 residues. The sequencing input was naive CD8+ T cells from PBMCs. The chain uses TRBV6-1 and TRBJ2-7; the match to TRBD1 covers 9 bases. The TCR was taken from a man aged 18 to 30 in good health. Some clones in this sample may be carry-over from other donors' samples. The CDR3 region is CASSWTGDTYEQYF. As DNA, the CDR3 is TGTGCCAGCAGTTGGACAGGGGATACCTACGAGCAGTACTTC.